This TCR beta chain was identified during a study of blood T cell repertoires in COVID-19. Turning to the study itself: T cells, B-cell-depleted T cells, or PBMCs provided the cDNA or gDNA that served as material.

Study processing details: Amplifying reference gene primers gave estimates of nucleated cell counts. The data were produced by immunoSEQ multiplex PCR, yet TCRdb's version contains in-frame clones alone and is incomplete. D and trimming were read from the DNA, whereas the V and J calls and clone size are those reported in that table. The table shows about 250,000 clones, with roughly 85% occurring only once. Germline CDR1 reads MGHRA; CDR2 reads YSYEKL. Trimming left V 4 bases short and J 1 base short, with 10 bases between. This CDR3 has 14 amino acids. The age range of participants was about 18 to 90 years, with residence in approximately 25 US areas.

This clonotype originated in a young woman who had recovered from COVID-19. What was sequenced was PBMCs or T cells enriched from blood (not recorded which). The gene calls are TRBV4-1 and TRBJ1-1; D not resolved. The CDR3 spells CASSRREGNTEAFF. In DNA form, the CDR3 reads TGCGCCAGCAGCCGCCGGGAGGGGAACACTGAAGCTTTCTTT.